This TCR beta chain was sequenced for a study of cytomegalovirus exposure and HLA in healthy donors. The method was immunoSEQ multiplex PCR; TCRdb's version includes in-frame clones alone and lacks a portion of them. This table has 200,000 to 250,000 clones, around 87% appearing once. CDR1 and CDR2 (germline): SGHAT, FQNNGV. V lost 0 bases, J lost 3 bases, and 15 bases lay in between. The CDR3 is made up of 17 amino acids. The receptor was derived from a woman aged 18-29 years in good health and CMV-seropositive. The sequencing sample was made of PBMCs. The genes are TRBV11-2 and TRBJ2-1, with D tentatively TRBD2 (6 bases). CDR3 sequence: CASSLDLGADYYNEQFF. DNA for the CDR3: TGTGCCAGCAGCTTAGATTTAGGCGCGGACTACTACAATGAGCAGTTCTTC.